This T cell receptor (beta chain) emerged from a study of cytotoxic CD8 clonotypes in ibrutinib-treated CLL (dated by TCRdb to 2020 to 2022). In the study overall: In this cohort, around 14 patients were treatment-naive and ten to eleven were relapsed/refractory, while some 18 had unmutated IGHV. Responses were partial in around 25 patients and complete in 2; after median about 68 months follow-up, about 14 stayed in remission and 12 progressed. The response samples were drawn at a median of roughly twelve months into treatment, with a range of roughly 6 to 36 months. On average, each sample yielded 255,043 productive templates and around 98,000 productive rearrangements. Of the roughly 79 people in the trial, about 27 had longitudinal samples available. Cryopreserved peripheral blood mononuclear cells were obtained before treatment, at response, and at either sustained remission or disease progression. Patients were still on ibrutinib when every remission and progressive disease sample was collected.

Overall study results and their limits: Public clonotypes were rare and either shrank or stayed stable during treatment, and the rise in clonality at ibrutinib response reflected expansion of private clonotypes. At baseline, clonality was higher than in age-matched healthy donors and showed a strong correlation with circulating CD8+ T-cell counts. Clonality rose at ibrutinib response, remained stable during sustained remission, and dropped back toward baseline at progression. Sampling times were not matched between patients in sustained remission and patients whose disease was progressing, and lymph node repertoires were not examined.

Trimming takes 8 bases from V and 0 bases from J, and the germline ends sit 10 bases apart. The cysteine opens and the phenylalanine closes a CDR3 of 14 amino acids. Only the CDR3 portion is preserved as DNA: 42 bases, with reading frame beginning at the first base. CDR1 PRHDT and CDR2 FYEKMQ are derived from the germline V gene (reference sequence). This clone was seen a single time. The clone's antigen remains unknown. This may arise from a read error, as a much more abundant clone is one base away. In the paper's terms, the time point label means: eleven to twelve months on ibrutinib. For TCR beta library preparation, roughly 2 micrograms of genomic DNA were extracted from the cryopreserved PBMCs. High-throughput TCR beta sequencing was performed on longitudinal blood samples from CLL patients receiving ibrutinib monotherapy. The patients took part in an open-label, single-center phase 2 trial of ibrutinib monotherapy.

A MiSeq instrument was used for deep resolution sequencing, which targeted depths ranging from 1 in 1 million up to 1 in 200,000 T cells, with coverage averaging 10x for each clonotype. The immunoSEQ hsTCRB Kit was used to generate TCR beta libraries. The authors processed their data as follows. The data were analyzed with ImmunoSEQ Analyzer and ImmunoSEQ Data Assistant, and V, D and J gene assignments followed IMGT definitions. Clonality, which ranges from 0 to 1, was calculated as one minus the normalized Shannon entropy of productive rearrangement frequencies. Only overrepresented clonotypes making up at least 0.05% of the repertoire of each patient were included in the public clonotype analysis. Repertoires from thirteen age-matched healthy donors in immuneACCESS were used as clonality controls. TCRdb took this table from immuneACCESS and kept in-frame rearrangements with V and J called. Such tables lack part of the clones; where checked against another copy, unresolved V genes explain under half of the gap, and the rest is unexplained. Clonal size and the V and J genes are those of that table, whereas D and trimming came from the DNA. This sample is represented by 200,000 to 250,000 clones; more than 70% of them were singletons. About 10% of the sample comes from the top ten.

The rearranged segments are TRBV13 and TRBJ2-2; the D gene is perhaps TRBD1, on 6 matching bases. The source was PBMCs, collected after 12 months of ibrutinib treatment. The TCR sequence derives from a human donor with chronic lymphocytic leukemia. CDR3 sequence: CASRGGANTGELFF. The nucleotide sequence reads TGTGCCAGCCGAGGGGGAGCGAACACCGGGGAGCTGTTTTTT.